This is a list of T cell receptor beta chains from one sample in a study of cytomegalovirus exposure and HLA in healthy donors. This table comes from immunoSEQ multiplex PCR, and its TCRdb copy is limited to in-frame clones, with some not included. The top ten hold approximately 5% of the sample, which has around 160,000 clones, 70% to 75% seen once. The sequencing input was PBMCs. These TCRs come from a man aged 18 to 30 in good health and CMV-seropositive. The CDR3 runs from the conserved cysteine through the conserved F or W. D genes are given only for firm matches. Clone size, where shown, is once, few, many, or a class for clones that have expanded.

CDR3 DNA,CDR3 protein,clone size,V gene,J gene,CDR3 length,D gene
TGTGCCAGCATGCTAGGGGACAATGAGCAGTTCTTC,CASMLGDNEQFF,few,TRBV6-1,TRBJ2-1,12,NA
TGTGCCACCAGCAGAGGGGACTTTCCCGCGAACACCGGGGAGCTGTTTTTT,CATSRGDFPANTGELFF,few,TRBV15,TRBJ2-2,17,NA
TGCGCCAGCAGTTCGGACTGGAACACTGAAGCTTTCTTT,CASSSDWNTEAFF,NA,TRBV5-1,TRBJ1-1,13,NA
TGTGCCAGTAGTTTCGGGACAGGGGGCGGTCGTAACACCATATATTTT,CASSFGTGGGRNTIYF,NA,TRBV19,TRBJ1-3,16,TRBD1
TGTGCCAGCAGTTTATACAAGAAACCAGGGGGCTCGAGCGGCTACACCTTC,CASSLYKKPGGSSGYTF,NA,TRBV28,TRBJ1-2,17,TRBD1
TGTGCCAGCACCCCTCGAGTAGCGGGGGGGATTAACACCGGGGAGCTGTTTTTT,CASTPRVAGGINTGELFF,NA,TRBV7-6,TRBJ2-2,18,TRBD2
TGCGCCAGCAGCCAAGTTCGCGACACAAGATTTGAGCAGTTCTTC,CASSQVRDTRFEQFF,NA,TRBV4-1,TRBJ2-1,15,NA
TGTGCCAGCAGACGCAACTCCGGCCCCGGGGGCAATCAGCCCCAGCATTTT,CASRRNSGPGGNQPQHF,NA,TRBV28,TRBJ1-5,17,NA
TGTGCCAGCAGTGAAGTAGGAGAAACCGGGGAGCTGTTTTTT,CASSEVGETGELFF,NA,TRBV6-1,TRBJ2-2,14,NA
TGTGCCAGCAGTGGGACAGCGAACACTGAAGCTTTCTTT,CASSGTANTEAFF,NA,TRBV6-1,TRBJ1-1,13,NA
TGTGCCAGCAGCTATGATCCGGACACTGAAGCTTTCTTT,CASSYDPDTEAFF,NA,TRBV7-3,TRBJ1-1,13,NA
TGTGCCAGCAGCCCCCCCGGCAGGGGCAAGACTGAAGCTTTCTTT,CASSPPGRGKTEAFF,NA,TRBV27,TRBJ1-1,15,NA
TGTGCCAGCAGTGAAATCGTAGGGGGATTCGGAGAAAAACTGTTTTTT,CASSEIVGGFGEKLFF,NA,TRBV6-1,TRBJ1-4,16,NA
TGTGCCAGCAGCTTCAGCGGAAGCTCCTACAATGAGCAGTTCTTC,CASSFSGSSYNEQFF,NA,TRBV11-2,TRBJ2-1,15,NA
TGTGCCAGCAGCTTAGGTAATGGGGGCAAGTCGGATACGCAGTATTTT,CASSLGNGGKSDTQYF,NA,TRBV7-2,TRBJ2-3,16,NA
TGTGCCAGCAGTTTACAACAGGGCCAAAAACTGTTTTTT,CASSLQQGQKLFF,few,TRBV6-5,TRBJ1-4,13,NA
TGTGCCATCAGTCCGCGGACAGGGGCCAGCACTGAAGCTTTCTTT,CAISPRTGASTEAFF,NA,TRBV10-3,TRBJ1-1,15,TRBD1
TGTGCCAGCAGTAAAGGACAGGGGGTCGTGTCCTACAATGAGCAGTTCTTC,CASSKGQGVVSYNEQFF,NA,TRBV6-1,TRBJ2-1,17,TRBD1
TGCAGCGTTGCCACGACAGGCCTCTCAAATGGCTACACCTTC,CSVATTGLSNGYTF,few,TRBV29-1,TRBJ1-2,14,NA
TGTGCCAGCAGCCAAGTTGGCCGGGAAAAGGGAAACACCATATATTTT,CASSQVGREKGNTIYF,NA,TRBV4-2,TRBJ1-3,16,NA
TGTGCCAGCAGCTTAGAGACAGGAGCGAACACTGAAGCTTTCTTT,CASSLETGANTEAFF,NA,TRBV11-3,TRBJ1-1,15,NA
TGTGCCAGCTCACCAAGAAGGACCGGGGACACTACTGAAGCTTTCTTT,CASSPRRTGDTTEAFF,NA,TRBV18,TRBJ1-1,16,NA
TGTGCCTGGAGGGAACAGGGCGCGAACACCGGGGAGCTGTTTTTT,CAWREQGANTGELFF,NA,TRBV30,TRBJ2-2,15,NA
TGTGCCAGCAGCCTAAGACAGGGAGGATACTATGGCTACACCTTC,CASSLRQGGYYGYTF,NA,TRBV5-4,TRBJ1-2,15,TRBD1
TGTGCCAGCAGTGCGGCGGGACAGGGGGCGTATGGCTACACCTTC,CASSAAGQGAYGYTF,NA,TRBV2,TRBJ1-2,15,TRBD1
TGTGCCAGCAGTTACTCCTCGCAGTCATATGGCTACACCTTC,CASSYSSQSYGYTF,NA,TRBV6-6,TRBJ1-2,14,NA
TGTGCCAGCAGGCAGCAGCAGGGGGCGCTATCGAACATTCAGTACTTC,CASRQQQGALSNIQYF,NA,TRBV2,TRBJ2-4,16,TRBD1
TGTGCCAGCAGCCCCATCGTAGCGGGGGGCACAGATACGCAGTATTTT,CASSPIVAGGTDTQYF,once,TRBV7-3,TRBJ2-3,16,TRBD2
TGTGCCAGCAGGCCAGGGGGCCCTAACTATGGCTACACCTTC,CASRPGGPNYGYTF,NA,TRBV28,TRBJ1-2,14,TRBD1
TGCGCCAGCAGCTCGGGGACAGGGTTGAACTACAATGAGCAGTTCTTC,CASSSGTGLNYNEQFF,NA,TRBV5-1,TRBJ2-1,16,TRBD1
TGTGCCAGCAGTACAGGCTACACAGATACGCAGTATTTT,CASSTGYTDTQYF,NA,TRBV6-1,TRBJ2-3,13,NA
TGCGCCAGCAGCCCCACCAGGGCTCCGCGGCAGCCCCAGCATTTT,CASSPTRAPRQPQHF,NA,TRBV4-1,TRBJ1-5,15,NA
TGTGCCAGCAGGCCACCGCAGGTGGCCTCCAATCAGCCCCAGCATTTT,CASRPPQVASNQPQHF,NA,TRBV28,TRBJ1-5,16,NA
TGTGCCAGCAGCAACAGGGCCAGGACAGATACGCAGTATTTT,CASSNRARTDTQYF,NA,TRBV2,TRBJ2-3,14,NA
TGTGCCAGCAGCTATAAGCGGGAGGTGCGGGAGACCCAGTACTTC,CASSYKREVRETQYF,few,TRBV13,TRBJ2-5,15,TRBD2
TGTGCCAGCAGTTACTCCATGGACACATTGAACACTGAAGCTTTCTTT,CASSYSMDTLNTEAFF,NA,TRBV6-5,TRBJ1-1,16,NA
TGTGCCAGCAGCTTAAGGACTTATGGCTACACCTTC,CASSLRTYGYTF,NA,TRBV7-9,TRBJ1-2,12,NA
TGTGCCAGAAGATCCTCACTCGACTGCCCGACCTACAATGAGCAGTTCTTC,CARRSSLDCPTYNEQFF,NA,TRBV5-3,TRBJ2-1,17,NA
TGTGCCAGCAGCGCCCCCGGGGCGGGACAGCCCCAGCATTTT,CASSAPGAGQPQHF,NA,TRBV7-9,TRBJ1-5,14,NA
TGTGCCAGCAGCGTAGTAGGGGGATTGAACACCGGGGAGCTGTTTTTT,CASSVVGGLNTGELFF,few,TRBV9,TRBJ2-2,16,NA
TGTGCCAGCAGCCCGGGACTAGCGGGAGAGATGAGTGAGCAGTTCTTC,CASSPGLAGEMSEQFF,NA,TRBV4-2,TRBJ2-1,16,TRBD2
TGTGCCTGGAGTGGGTTACCGGTTCAGGCTGAAGCTTTCTTT,CAWSGLPVQAEAFF,NA,TRBV30,TRBJ1-1,14,NA